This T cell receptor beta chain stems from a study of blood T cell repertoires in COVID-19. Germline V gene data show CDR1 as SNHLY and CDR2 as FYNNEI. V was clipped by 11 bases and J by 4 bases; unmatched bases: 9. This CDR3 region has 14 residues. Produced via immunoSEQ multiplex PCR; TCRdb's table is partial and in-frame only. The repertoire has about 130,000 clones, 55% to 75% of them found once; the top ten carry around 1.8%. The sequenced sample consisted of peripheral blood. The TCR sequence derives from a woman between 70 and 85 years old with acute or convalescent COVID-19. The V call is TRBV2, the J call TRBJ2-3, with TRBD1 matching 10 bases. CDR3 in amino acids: CAGGRDRGPDTQYF. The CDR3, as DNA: TGTGCCGGCGGCCGGGACAGGGGTCCAGATACGCAGTATTTT.